A single T cell receptor beta chain is shown here with its context. The CDR3 covers 16 residues. The germline V gene encodes CDR1 SGHRS and CDR2 YFSETQ. V lost 1 base and J 6 bases, leaving 19 bases between the germline ends. TCRdb's table, derived via immunoSEQ multiplex PCR, lists solely in-frame clones and lacks some. The repertoire holds 55,000 to 70,000 clones, with approximately 83% as singletons. This record belongs to a study of OX40 agonist ivuxolimab in advanced cancers. Whole-study context: Therapy given before enrollment (anti-PD-1, anti-PD-L1 or anti-CTLA-4) was allowed, and over 35% had some.

This chain joins TRBV5-1 and TRBJ1-2, with D possibly TRBD1 on 5 matching bases. Sequencing was performed on CD4+ or CD8+ T cells sorted from blood, taken in a trial of the OX40 agonist ivuxolimab. This clonotype originated in an adult with an advanced solid tumor such as melanoma, head and neck, liver or kidney cancer. CDR3 sequence reads: CASSLPIGASLDGYTF. Written as DNA, the CDR3 is TGCGCCAGCAGCTTGCCAATTGGGGCATCCTTGGATGGCTACACCTTC.